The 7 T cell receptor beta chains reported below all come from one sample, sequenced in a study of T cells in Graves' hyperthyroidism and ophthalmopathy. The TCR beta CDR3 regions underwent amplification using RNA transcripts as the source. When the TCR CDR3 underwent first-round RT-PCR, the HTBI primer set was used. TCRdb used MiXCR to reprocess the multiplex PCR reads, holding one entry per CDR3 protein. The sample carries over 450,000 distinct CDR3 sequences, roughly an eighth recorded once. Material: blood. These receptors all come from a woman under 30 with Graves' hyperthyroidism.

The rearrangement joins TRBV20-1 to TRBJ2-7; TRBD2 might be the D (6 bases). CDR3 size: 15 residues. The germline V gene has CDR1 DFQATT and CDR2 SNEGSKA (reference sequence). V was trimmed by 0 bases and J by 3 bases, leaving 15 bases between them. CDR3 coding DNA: TGCAGTGCTAGAGATGTTCGGCAGGGAGGCTACGAGCAGTACTTC. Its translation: CSARDVRQGGYEQYF.

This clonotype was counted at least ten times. In DNA form, the CDR3 reads TGTGCCAGCAGCTTAGCGGGGTTTCGGGACGAGCAGTACGTC. Its protein is CASSLAGFRDEQYV. The chain employs TRBV7-9 and TRBJ2-7; D gene uncertain. The CDR3 consists of 14 residues. Germline values: CDR1 SEHNR, CDR2 FQNEAQ (reference sequence). V was shortened by 0 bases and J by 5 bases, with 11 bases between the two germline ends.

CDR3 region: CSVDYSGRAVNEQFF. DNA for the CDR3: TGCAGCGTCGATTATAGCGGGAGGGCCGTCAATGAGCAGTTCTTC. The chain has TRBV29-1 and TRBJ2-1; 11 nucleotides agree with TRBD2. With V trimmed by 6 bases and J by 6 bases, 10 bases remained unmatched. In germline, CDR1 is SQVTM, CDR2 ANQGSEA. This CDR3 is built from 15 residues.

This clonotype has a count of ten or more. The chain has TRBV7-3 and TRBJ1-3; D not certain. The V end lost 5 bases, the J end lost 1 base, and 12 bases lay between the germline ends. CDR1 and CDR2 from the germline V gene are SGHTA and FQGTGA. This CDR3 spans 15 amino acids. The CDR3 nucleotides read TGTGCCAGCAGCAAGGACGTTGGGTCTGGAAACACCATATATTTT. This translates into CASSKDVGSGNTIYF.

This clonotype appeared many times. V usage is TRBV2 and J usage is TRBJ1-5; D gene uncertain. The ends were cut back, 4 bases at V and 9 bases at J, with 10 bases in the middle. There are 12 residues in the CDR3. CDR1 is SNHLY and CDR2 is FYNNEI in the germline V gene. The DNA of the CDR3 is TGTGCCAGCAGTGGATTTATTGCGCCCCAGCATTTT. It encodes CASSGFIAPQHF. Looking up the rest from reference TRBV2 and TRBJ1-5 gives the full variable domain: EPEVTQTPSHQVTQMGQEVILRCVPISNHLYFYWYRQILGQKVEFLVSFYNNEISEKSEIFDDQFSVERPDGSNFTLKIRSTKLEDSAMYFCASSGFIAPQHFGDGTRLSIL.

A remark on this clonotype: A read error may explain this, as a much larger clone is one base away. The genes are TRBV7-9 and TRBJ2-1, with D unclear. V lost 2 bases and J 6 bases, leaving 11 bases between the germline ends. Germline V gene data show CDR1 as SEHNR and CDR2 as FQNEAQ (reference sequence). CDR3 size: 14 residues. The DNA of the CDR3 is TGTGCCAGCAGCTTATTCGTCGGGTGCAATGAGCAGTTCTTC. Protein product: CASSLFVGCNEQFF.

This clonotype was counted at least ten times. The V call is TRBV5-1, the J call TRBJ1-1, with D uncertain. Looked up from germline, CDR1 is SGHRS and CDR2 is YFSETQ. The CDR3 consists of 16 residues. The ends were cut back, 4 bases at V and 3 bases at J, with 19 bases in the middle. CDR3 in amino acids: CASSPTVLRMDTEAFF. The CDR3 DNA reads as TGCGCCAGCAGCCCGACCGTGCTTAGGATGGACACTGAAGCTTTCTTT.